Sequencing of this TCR beta chain was carried out in a study of blood T cell repertoires in COVID-19. Overall study: Some COVID-19 samples were acute and others convalescent; all came from the United States, Italy and Spain. From T cells, B-cell-depleted T cells, or PBMCs came the material, which was cDNA or gDNA.

This CDR3 has 16 amino acids. Trimming took off 0 bases at V and 4 bases at J, with 12 bases between the two ends. Germline V gene lookup returns CDR1 SGHVS and CDR2 FNYEAQ. Using immunoSEQ multiplex PCR, the repertoire was profiled, and TCRdb retains in-frame clones only, with some absent. This table holds 250,000 or so clones, roughly 88% found once. Material for sequencing was peripheral blood. The TCR sequence derives from a woman in her 30s with acute or convalescent COVID-19. The chain is built from TRBV7-6 and TRBJ2-2; the D gene is possibly TRBD1 (6 bases). The CDR3, as DNA: TGTGCCAGCAGCTTAGCCACAGGGCGAATCACCGGGGAGCTGTTTTTT. This encodes CASSLATGRITGELFF.